The 31 T cell receptor beta chains reported below all come from one sample, sequenced in a study of blood T cell repertoires in COVID-19. Assay used: immunoSEQ multiplex PCR; TCRdb lists only in-frame clones, some missing. The top ten clones hold 0.75% to 1% of a sample with about 240,000 clones, roughly 91% of them seen once. Sequences were obtained from peripheral blood. These receptors came from a woman in her thirties or forties who had recovered from COVID-19.

The chain carries TRBV7-9 and TRBJ1-6; D possibly corresponds to TRBD1 (5 bases). The V end was cut by 7 bases, the J end by 0 bases, with 16 bases between. Germline V gene sequence: CDR1 SEHNR, CDR2 FQNEAQ (reference sequence). CDR3 length: 17 residues. In DNA form, the CDR3 reads TGTGCCAGCACCCCCCCCCGGACAAGCTCCTATAATTCACCCCTCCACTTT. This gives the protein CASTPPRTSSYNSPLHF.

The chain couples TRBV9 to TRBJ2-7; 9 bases line up with TRBD1. This CDR3 has 15 amino acids. Germline V gene sequence: CDR1 SGDLS, CDR2 YYNGEE. Trimming at V came to 4 bases and at J to 1 base, leaving 6 bases not matched to a gene. Here the CDR3 DNA reads TGTGCCAGCAGCCCCCCCGGACAGGGGTCCTACGAGCAGTACGTC. It codes for CASSPPGQGSYEQYV.

The chain has TRBV12-3 or TRBV12-4 and TRBJ1-1, with 7 bases that match TRBD1. Trimming took 5 bases from V and 6 from J; bases not matched to a gene: 6. The CDR3 length is 13 residues. The CDR3 is CASSTEGAAEAFF. The DNA of the CDR3 is TGTGCCAGCAGTACCGAGGGGGCCGCTGAAGCTTTCTTT.

V is TRBV27 and J is TRBJ2-2; TRBD2 is a possible D gene (6 bases). This CDR3 spans 13 amino acids. V shed 7 bases and J shed 4 bases, with 10 bases lying between them. The germline CDR1 and CDR2 sequences are MNHEY and SMNVEV (reference sequence). CDR3 in DNA: TGTGCCAGCAATCCCGGGGGCACCGGGGAGCTGTTTTTT. It is translated as CASNPGGTGELFF.

CDR3 nucleotide sequence: TGTGCCAGCAGCTTGGTGGCAGACTATAGCAATCAGCCCCAGCATTTT. It translates to CASSLVADYSNQPQHF. The chain links TRBV5-5 to TRBJ1-5; D is uncertain. CDR3 length equals 16 residues. Germline V gene lookup returns CDR1 SGHKS and CDR2 YYEKEE (reference sequence). V lost 0 bases and J lost 0, with 10 bases in between.

The rearrangement uses TRBV6-5 and TRBJ2-1; 8 bases are a match to TRBD1. Germline assignment: CDR1 MNHEY and CDR2 SVGAGI. V trimming: 2 bases; J trimming: 7 bases; junction bases outside the gene matches: 10. The CDR3 extends over 16 amino acids. This CDR3 is CASSYGSDTGGNEQFF. The CDR3, as DNA: TGTGCCAGCAGTTACGGTTCGGACACAGGGGGGAATGAGCAGTTCTTC.

This clone was seen once. In nucleotides, the CDR3 is TGTGCTAGTGGTCCCCCCCGAGTG. It encodes CASGPPRV. The genes are TRBV12-5 and TRBJ2-7, with D unresolved. Looked up from germline, CDR1 is LGHNT and CDR2 is FRNRAP. CDR3 length: 8 residues.

The chain uses TRBV12-3 or TRBV12-4 and TRBJ1-4; no clear D gene. This CDR3 spans 13 amino acids. Trimming stripped 1 base from V and 11 bases from J, with 11 bases between. CDR3 region: CASSLVGSGKLFF. CDR3 nucleotide sequence: TGTGCCAGCAGTTTAGTGGGTTCGGGGAAACTGTTTTTT.

This chain links TRBV7-2 with TRBJ2-5; D is unclear. Germline values: CDR1 SGHTA, CDR2 FQGNSA. This CDR3 is 12 amino acids long. V gave up 5 bases and J gave up 2 bases, with 6 bases separating them. CDR3 loop: CASSPTQETQYF. Written as DNA, the CDR3 is TGTGCCAGCAGCCCCACACAAGAGACCCAGTACTTC.

This clone was observed a handful of times. The chain carries TRBV5-6 and TRBJ1-1, with TRBD1 matching 8 bases. Trimming removed 5 bases from V and 1 base from J; junction bases left unmatched: 7. This CDR3 contains 15 residues. The germline V gene has CDR1 SGHDT and CDR2 YYEEEE. The CDR3 is CASRSDRGRNTEAFF. The CDR3 bases are TGTGCCAGCAGATCAGACAGGGGTCGGAACACTGAAGCTTTCTTT.

This rearrangement joins TRBV7-8 to TRBJ2-7; TRBD1 might be the D (5 bases). The CDR3 has 16 residues. Germline lookup yields CDR1 SGHVS and CDR2 FQNEAQ. Trimming shortened V by 1 base and J by 2 bases, and 15 bases separated the two germline ends. The CDR3 DNA is TGTGCCAGCAGCTTAGAGGGCAGGACACCGACCTACGAGCAGTACTTC. Translating gives CASSLEGRTPTYEQYF.

The chain links TRBV11-3 to TRBJ1-1; D perhaps matches TRBD1 (6 bases). Germline-derived CDR1 and CDR2 are SGHNT and YENEEA. This CDR3 has 13 amino acids. V dropped 5 bases and J dropped 13 bases, with 20 bases sitting between them. The CDR3 DNA is TGTGCCAGCAGCCCTAAAGACAGGAGCCTTTTTTTCTTT. It codes for CASSPKDRSLFFF.

V is TRBV7-3 and J is TRBJ2-1; D unclear. Germline assignment: CDR1 SGHTA and CDR2 FQGTGA. V was cut by 2 bases and J by 0 bases, with 11 bases left in between. The CDR3 loop spans 16 amino acids. CDR3 DNA: TGTGCCAGCAGCTTAGGCAGGCCGAGCTCCTACAATGAGCAGTTCTTC. Amino acids: CASSLGRPSSYNEQFF. Based on the CDR3 plus reference TRBV7-3 and TRBJ2-1, the full variable domain is GAGVSQTPSNKVTEKGKYVELRCDPISGHTALYWYRQSLGQGPEFLIYFQGTGAADDSGLPNDRFFAVRPEGSVSTLKIQRTERGDSAVYLCASSLGRPSSYNEQFFGPGTRLTVL.

The chain has TRBV3-1 (or the pseudogene TRBV3-2) and TRBJ1-2; D is perhaps TRBD1 (6 bases). This CDR3 comprises 16 residues. The germline V gene has CDR1 LGHDT and CDR2 YNNKEL (reference sequence). V was shortened by 2 bases and J by 5 bases, with 18 bases between the two germline ends. The CDR3 region is CASSQTIGTSKYGYTF. CDR3 nucleotide sequence: TGTGCCAGCAGCCAAACCATCGGGACATCCAAATATGGCTACACCTTC.

The CDR3 sequence is CASSLASYNEQFF. The CDR3 DNA sequence: TGTGCCAGCAGCCTAGCGTCCTACAATGAGCAGTTCTTC. The genes are TRBV12-3 or TRBV12-4 and TRBJ2-1; D is possibly TRBD2 (6 bases). Trimming removed 6 bases from V and 1 base from J, with 7 bases in between. The CDR3 has 13 residues.

This clone was picked up one time. This chain links TRBV30 with TRBJ1-5; 8 bases fit TRBD1. The V and J ends lost 7 bases and 6 bases, in that order; junction bases with no gene match: 8. There are 13 residues in the CDR3. CDR1 is GTSNPN, CDR2 SVGIG, per germline (reference sequence). The CDR3 DNA sequence: TGTGCCTACACACAGGGGGTAGGTCAGCCCCAGCATTTT. Its translation: CAYTQGVGQPQHF.

V and J are TRBV30 and TRBJ1-2, with 9 bases that match TRBD1. The V gene's germline CDR1 is GTSNPN and CDR2 SVGIG (reference sequence). The ends lost 2 bases at V and 7 bases at J; junction bases unmatched: 14. The CDR3 extends over 16 amino acids. This chain's CDR3 is CAWSRDRVTAVSGYTF. As DNA, the CDR3 is TGTGCCTGGAGTCGGGACAGGGTCACTGCTGTAAGTGGCTACACCTTC.

This clone was detected only once. Other DNA sequences within the sample encode an identical CDR3. The CDR3: CASSLGGAGGYTF. In DNA form, the CDR3 reads TGTGCCAGCAGTTTGGGGGGGGCTGGGGGCTACACCTTC. The rearrangement links TRBV12-3 or TRBV12-4 to TRBJ1-2; tentative D call: TRBD1 (6 bases). The V end was cut by 3 bases, the J end by 8 bases, with 13 bases between. The CDR3 covers 13 residues.

This chain connects TRBV27 to TRBJ1-1; no firm D call. The CDR3 length is 16 residues. Between the trimmed V and J ends, which lost 1 base and 1 base, there was a span of 13 bases. CDR1 and CDR2 (germline): MNHEY, SMNVEV (reference sequence). The CDR3 DNA reads as TGTGCCAGCAGTTTATGGTTCGCGGTCGGGAACACTGAAGCTTTCTTT. It translates to CASSLWFAVGNTEAFF.

The chain carries TRBV30 and TRBJ2-1; D unresolved. There are 12 residues in the CDR3. V was clipped by 2 bases and J by 4 bases, with 6 bases between them. Germline V gene data show CDR1 as GTSNPN and CDR2 as SVGIG (reference sequence). Here the CDR3 DNA reads TGTGCCTGGAGTCCCCAGTACAATGAGCAGTTCTTC. This codes for CAWSPQYNEQFF.

The rearrangement uses TRBV7-9 and TRBJ1-1; D remains unclear. Germline CDR1 is SEHNR and CDR2 is FQNEAQ (reference sequence). This CDR3 is 13 amino acids long. Trimming took off 10 bases at V and 5 bases at J, with 17 bases between the two ends. CDR3 residues: CATQRRDGTEAFF. CDR3 bases: TGTGCCACCCAGAGGAGGGATGGGACTGAAGCTTTCTTT.

V is TRBV6-4 and J is TRBJ2-7; 10 nucleotides agree with TRBD2. The germline gives CDR1 MRHNA, CDR2 SNTAGT. CDR3 length: 14 amino acids. The J segment lost 4 bases and the V segment lost 10 bases, leaving 10 bases of the junction unmatched. The DNA of the CDR3 is TGTGCCACCGCAAAAGCGGGAGGGCCTTACGAGCAGTACTTC. This translates into CATAKAGGPYEQYF.

This clone was seen a handful of times. The V and J genes are TRBV6-2 or TRBV6-3 and TRBJ2-7, with TRBD1 identical over 7 bases. The CDR3 loop spans 14 amino acids. After removal of 2 bases from V and 6 bases from J, the junction contained 7 bases not matched to a gene. Germline V gene data show CDR1 as MNHEY and CDR2 as SVGEGT. The CDR3 nucleotides read TGTGCCAGCAGTTACGTACAGGGGATAGCCGAGCAGTACTTC. Its protein is CASSYVQGIAEQYF.

The chain combines TRBV4-1 with TRBJ1-3, with D possibly being TRBD1 (5 bases). The germline V gene encodes CDR1 MGHRA and CDR2 YSYEKL. The V gene lost 2 bases and the J gene lost 1 base, with 12 bases spanning the gap. The CDR3 covers 16 residues. The CDR3 DNA is TGCGCCAGCAGCCAACCCCCCGACAGATCTGGAAACACCATATATTTT. This sequence encodes CASSQPPDRSGNTIYF.

V and J are TRBV19 and TRBJ2-3, with 10 bases aligning to TRBD1. J was trimmed by 3 bases and V by 8 bases; bases with no gene match: 11. This CDR3 comprises 16 residues. Germline CDR1 is LNHDA and CDR2 is SQIVND (reference sequence). The CDR3, as DNA: TGTGCCAGTCTTGGCCGGAGGACAGGGGGGACAGATACGCAGTATTTT. It specifies CASLGRRTGGTDTQYF. Full variable domain (missing parts from reference TRBV19 and TRBJ2-3): DGGITQSPKYLFRKEGQNVTLSCEQNLNHDAMYWYRQDPGQGLRLIYYSQIVNDFQKGDIAEGYSVSREKKESFPLTVTSAQKNPTAFYLCASLGRRTGGTDTQYFGPGTRLTVL.

The CDR3 DNA reads TGTGCCAGCAGCGTAAGAGTTGTGGGGGGGGAAGCTTTCTTT. Translating gives CASSVRVVGGEAFF. The gene calls are TRBV9 and TRBJ1-1; D may be TRBD1 (5 bases). CDR1 SGDLS and CDR2 YYNGEE come from the germline V gene. CDR3 length: 14 amino acids. V gave up 1 base and J gave up 8 bases, with 15 bases separating them.

This clone was seen a handful of times. The chain has TRBV27 and TRBJ2-2, with 9 bases identical to TRBD2. Germline V gene sequence: CDR1 MNHEY, CDR2 SMNVEV (reference sequence). The CDR3 sequence is 17 residues long. Unmatched junction bases numbered 7, after V lost 0 bases and J lost 5 bases. The CDR3 bases are TGTGCCAGCAGTTTATCCCTGCTAGCGGGAAAGACCGGGGAGCTGTTTTTT. It yields the protein CASSLSLLAGKTGELFF.

This clone was seen only a few times. The chain is built from TRBV5-4 and TRBJ2-2, with TRBD2 matching over 9 bases. CDR3 length: 17 residues. V lost 4 bases, J lost 4 bases, and 11 bases stayed unmatched. Germline V CDR1 and CDR2: SGHNT, YYREEE (reference sequence). The CDR3 loop reads CASSPSGGRVSTGELFF. The CDR3 DNA follows: TGTGCCAGCAGCCCCTCGGGCGGGAGGGTTAGCACCGGGGAGCTGTTTTTT.

This clone was seen only once. V and J are TRBV3-1 (or the pseudogene TRBV3-2) and TRBJ2-5; no clear D gene. Germline values: CDR1 LGHDT, CDR2 YNNKEL (reference sequence). V was clipped by 3 bases and J by 3 bases, with 5 bases between them. This CDR3 has 12 amino acids. The CDR3 sequence is CASSHSKETQYF. In DNA, the CDR3 is TGTGCCAGCAGCCATAGTAAAGAGACCCAGTACTTC.

The rearrangement joins TRBV19 to TRBJ1-4; 9 positions match TRBD1. The junction had 5 bases not matched to a gene; V was cut back by 1 base and J by 8 bases. Per the germline V gene, CDR1 is LNHDA and CDR2 is SQIVND (reference sequence). This CDR3 has 15 residues. The CDR3 is CASSIGDRVREKLFF. The DNA of the CDR3 is TGTGCCAGTAGTATAGGGGACAGGGTAAGGGAAAAACTGTTTTTT.

The chain is built from TRBV30 and TRBJ1-5; D possibly corresponds to TRBD1 (5 bases). CDR3 length: 14 amino acids. Trimming took off 3 bases at V and 11 bases at J, with 20 bases between the two ends. Germline-derived CDR1 and CDR2 are GTSNPN and SVGIG (reference sequence). The CDR3 sequence is CAWSPTDTRGAQHF. In DNA form, the CDR3 reads TGTGCCTGGAGCCCAACGGACACCCGAGGAGCCCAGCATTTT.